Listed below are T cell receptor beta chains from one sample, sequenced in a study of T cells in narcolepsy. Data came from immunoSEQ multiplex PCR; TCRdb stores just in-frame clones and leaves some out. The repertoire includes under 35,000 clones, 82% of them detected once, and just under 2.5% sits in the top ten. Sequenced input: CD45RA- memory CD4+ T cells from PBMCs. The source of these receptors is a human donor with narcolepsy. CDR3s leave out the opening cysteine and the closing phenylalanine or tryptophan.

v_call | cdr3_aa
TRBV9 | ASSPKGGTGDRLGYGYT
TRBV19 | ASSSGGAGNEQF
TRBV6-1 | ATLERAGDEQY
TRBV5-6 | ASSLLSGQGEQY
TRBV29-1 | SVQSGGNQPQH
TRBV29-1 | SVGATADYEQY
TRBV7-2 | ASSSRQGELF
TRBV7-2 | ASSVDSYGYT
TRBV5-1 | ASELQGPPDTQY
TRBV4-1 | ASSLGTDNQPQH
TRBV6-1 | ASNGPPNYGYT
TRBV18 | ASSSDRVWETQY
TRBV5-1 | ASSPGQGRMEDTQY
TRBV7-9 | ASSFVTSTDTQY
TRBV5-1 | ASSTGRLDGYT
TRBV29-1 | SVEDGGQGIYGYT
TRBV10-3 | AAGLADLQETQY
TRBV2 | ASSEASGSYGYT
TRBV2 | ASGGTGAYTGELF
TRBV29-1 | SVVLGTGEKLF
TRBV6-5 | ASSYSIQWQGGYT
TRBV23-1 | ASSPRRDRREAIRDGYT
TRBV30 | AWSVLKGGGYT
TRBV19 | ASNVAVGGNQPQH
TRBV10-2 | ATTNRLAGDETQY
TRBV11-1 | ASSFRVGGQATF
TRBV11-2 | ASSLETDGQIYEQY
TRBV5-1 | ASSRASGYPANTGELF
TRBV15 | ATSPNSPNNSPLH
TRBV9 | ASSRLGGSNQPQH
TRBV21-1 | ASSKWEGQGAQGHEQY
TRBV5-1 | ASSLAPGQGKDEQY
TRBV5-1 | ASSPRTGAREQY
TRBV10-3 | AISEGAADTQY
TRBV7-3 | ASSLGGPTAEQY
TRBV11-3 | ASSLGRREQF
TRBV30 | AWSVRRETQY
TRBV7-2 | AKRVSTSGGAYVENEQF
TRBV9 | ASSVAGGTSVDEQF
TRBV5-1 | ASSPVVGGSEAF
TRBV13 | ASSLEGQGPQY
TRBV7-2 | ASSGEGITLH
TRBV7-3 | ASSFRQGLGTGELF
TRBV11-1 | ASSTGRSGRTYNEQF
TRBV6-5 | ASKTGYHQPQH
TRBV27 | ASRGLDGHNEQF
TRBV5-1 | ASSLVETGLRGEQY
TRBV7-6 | ASSPGPGRHQPQH
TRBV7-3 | ASSLVGEKLF
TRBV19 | ASRTQGNTGELF
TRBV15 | ATSRVSRGNTEAF
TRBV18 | ASSPRGGLTGELF
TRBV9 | ASSTQPLGPGGSYIQY